A single sample gave rise to the 21 T cell receptor beta chains below, sequenced in a study of blood T cell repertoires in COVID-19. Profiled with immunoSEQ multiplex PCR; TCRdb holds only in-frame clones, not every one. The sample includes 84,000 or so clones, around 83% of them seen just once. Sequenced material: peripheral blood. These receptors originate from a man older than 75 with active or convalescent COVID-19.

The sample holds a few counts of this clone. The rearrangement links TRBV5-1 to TRBJ2-7; D perhaps matches TRBD1 (8 bases). This CDR3 is built from 15 residues. V was trimmed by 4 bases and J by 3 bases, leaving 17 bases between them. Germline lookup yields CDR1 SGHRS and CDR2 YFSETQ. The CDR3 here is CASSRTGGEGYEQYF. The CDR3 bases are TGCGCCAGCAGCAGAACAGGGGGGGAAGGCTACGAGCAGTACTTC.

This chain joins TRBV30 and TRBJ1-3; D is unresolved. In germline, CDR1 is GTSNPN, CDR2 SVGIG (reference sequence). Trimming shortened V by 0 bases and J by 4 bases, and 10 bases separated the two germline ends. This CDR3 spans 14 amino acids. The CDR3 loop reads CAWSVRSRGNTIYF. CDR3 sequence (DNA): TGTGCCTGGAGTGTACGTTCGAGAGGAAACACCATATATTTT.

J is TRBJ2-1 and V is TRBV5-5; a possible D gene is TRBD2 (5 bases). V was shortened by 5 bases and J by 5 bases, with 17 bases between the two germline ends. Germline values: CDR1 SGHKS, CDR2 YYEKEE (reference sequence). CDR3 length: 15 amino acids. CDR3 amino acids: CASRETGIPHNEQFF. For the CDR3, the DNA is TGTGCCAGCAGAGAAACCGGGATCCCTCACAATGAGCAGTTCTTC. The whole variable domain, remainder taken from reference TRBV5-5 and TRBJ2-1, is DAGVTQSPTHLIKTRGQQVTLRCSPISGHKSVSWYQQVLGQGPQFIFQYYEKEERGRGNFPDRFSARQFPNYSSELNVNALLLGDSALYLCASRETGIPHNEQFFGPGTRLTVL.

V and J are TRBV3-1 (or the pseudogene TRBV3-2) and TRBJ1-5; 7 nucleotides align to TRBD1. V was pared by 5 bases and J by 5 bases, with 0 bases of the junction left unmatched. Germline loops: CDR1 LGHDT, CDR2 YNNKEL (reference sequence). The CDR3 runs to 12 residues. CDR3 loop: CASSRGHQPQHF. The CDR3 DNA reads TGTGCCAGCAGCAGGGGGCATCAGCCCCAGCATTTT.

This chain links TRBV11-2 with TRBJ1-1; D remains unclear. The CDR3 runs 13 residues. Germline assignment: CDR1 SGHAT and CDR2 FQNNGV. Trimming pared 10 bases from V and 0 bases from J, leaving 12 bases between. The CDR3 loop reads CATTSFLNTEAFF. The CDR3, as DNA: TGTGCCACGACAAGCTTCTTGAACACTGAAGCTTTCTTT.

The chain combines TRBV10-3 with TRBJ1-6; 10 bases are shared with TRBD1. In germline, CDR1 is ENHRY, CDR2 SYGVKD. After removal of 3 bases from V and 10 bases from J, the junction contained 6 bases not matched to a gene. CDR3 length: 15 amino acids. Here the CDR3 reads CAISDAGTGESPLHF. The CDR3 nucleotides read TGTGCCATCAGTGATGCCGGGACAGGGGAATCACCCCTCCACTTT.

The CDR3 loop reads CASSPRLGDYNEQFF. CDR3 nucleotide sequence: TGTGCCAGCAGCCCACGACTAGGAGATTACAATGAGCAGTTCTTC. The chain links TRBV14 to TRBJ2-1, with a weak D call TRBD2 (6 bases). The CDR3 totals 15 residues. From germline, CDR1 is SGHDN and CDR2 FVKESK. V was trimmed by 4 bases and J by 4 bases, leaving 14 bases between them.

Written as DNA, the CDR3 is TGCGCCAGCAGCTTGCGGGAGGCTAATTCACCCCTCCACTTT. It yields the protein CASSLREANSPLHF. The rearrangement joins TRBV5-1 to TRBJ1-6; the D is unclear. V was pared by 1 base and J by 6 bases, with 8 bases between. Germline lookup yields CDR1 SGHRS and CDR2 YFSETQ. CDR3 size: 14 residues.

The CDR3 here is CASTQGWSTEAFF. The CDR3 nucleotides are TGTGCCAGTACCCAGGGATGGAGCACTGAAGCTTTCTTT. This chain connects TRBV19 to TRBJ1-1; tentative D call: TRBD1 (5 bases). The V end was cut by 7 bases, the J end by 4 bases, with 13 bases between. The germline V gene has CDR1 LNHDA and CDR2 SQIVND (reference sequence). The CDR3 consists of 13 residues.

This chain connects TRBV5-4 to TRBJ2-2; D gene uncertain. The germline V gene has CDR1 SGHNT and CDR2 YYREEE (reference sequence). The CDR3 covers 14 residues. V was pared by 5 bases and J by 0 bases, with 8 bases between. DNA for the CDR3: TGTGCCAGCAGGCTGGCAGCGAACACCGGGGAGCTGTTTTTT. It yields the protein CASRLAANTGELFF.

The J gene is TRBJ2-1, the V gene TRBV9; 7 bases map to TRBD1. From germline, CDR1 is SGDLS and CDR2 YYNGEE. This CDR3 spans 15 amino acids. V shed 0 bases and J 6 bases; nucleotides not matched to a gene: 6. CDR3 in amino acids: CASSVAAQGVNEQFF. In DNA, the CDR3 is TGTGCCAGCAGCGTAGCCGCCCAGGGGGTCAATGAGCAGTTCTTC.

V gene TRBV7-9 combines with J gene TRBJ1-1; D is unclear. Germline loops: CDR1 SEHNR, CDR2 FQNEAQ (reference sequence). V was cut by 0 bases and J by 4 bases, with 9 bases left in between. CDR3 length: 14 residues. DNA of the CDR3: TGTGCCAGCAGCTTAGCCGGGGAGGGCACTGAAGCTTTCTTT. Translated, it gives CASSLAGEGTEAFF.

This chain links TRBV19 with TRBJ2-1; 9 nucleotides match TRBD2. The CDR3 extends over 15 amino acids. Germline values: CDR1 LNHDA, CDR2 SQIVND (reference sequence). J gave up 8 bases and V 5 bases, and 10 bases lay outside the gene matches. CDR3 in DNA: TGTGCCAGTAGTCCCCTGGCGGGAGGGTTGGATGAGCAGTTCTTC. Residues: CASSPLAGGLDEQFF.

Notes on this clone: At the DNA level, this CDR3 is encoded by other sequences in the same sample as well. V usage is TRBV5-1 and J usage is TRBJ2-7, with TRBD1 identical over 10 bases. V was pared by 0 bases and J by 1 base, with 1 base of the junction left unmatched. CDR3 length: 15 amino acids. Germline values: CDR1 SGHRS, CDR2 YFSETQ. The CDR3 DNA reads TGCGCCAGCAGCTTGGGGGGACAGGGGTCCTACGAGCAGTACTTC. Its protein product is CASSLGGQGSYEQYF.

The chain joins TRBV19 to TRBJ1-6, with D tentatively TRBD1 (5 bases). From germline, CDR1 is LNHDA and CDR2 SQIVND (reference sequence). V lost 3 bases to trimming and J lost 0 bases, with 6 bases between them. This CDR3 has 15 amino acids. The CDR3: CASSMDNSYNSPLHF. CDR3 in DNA: TGTGCCAGTAGTATGGACAACTCCTATAATTCACCCCTCCACTTT.

The chain links TRBV6-6 to TRBJ2-1, with 10 bases that match TRBD2. Germline V gives CDR1 MNHNY, CDR2 SVGAGI (reference sequence). V lost 2 bases, J lost 5 bases, and 6 bases stayed unmatched. The CDR3 length is 16 residues. The CDR3 DNA reads TGTGCCAGCAGTTACGAGGGACTAGCGCCGAACAATGAGCAGTTCTTC. Encoded protein: CASSYEGLAPNNEQFF.

The CDR3 here is CASSPSLARFSYNEQFF. DNA of the CDR3: TGTGCCAGCAGCCCGAGTTTAGCGCGTTTCTCCTACAATGAGCAGTTCTTC. The chain carries TRBV5-4 and TRBJ2-1; tentative D call: TRBD2 (5 bases). Per germline, CDR1 SGHNT and CDR2 YYREEE (reference sequence). This CDR3 has 17 residues. Trimming shortened V by 4 bases and J by 0 bases, and 17 bases separated the two germline ends.

CDR3 residues: CASSQGTTANTGELFF. The CDR3 DNA reads TGCGCCAGCAGCCAAGGGACAACCGCGAACACCGGGGAGCTGTTTTTT. This chain uses TRBV4-1 with TRBJ2-2; D is possibly TRBD1 (5 bases). CDR3 length: 16 amino acids. Trimming removed 1 base from V and 0 bases from J, with 9 bases in between. Germline CDR1 is MGHRA and CDR2 is YSYEKL.

This chain uses TRBV30 with TRBJ2-1, with 10 bases fitting TRBD2. This CDR3 is 15 amino acids long. After removal of 0 bases from V and 9 bases from J, the junction contained 8 bases not matched to a gene. Germline CDR1 is GTSNPN and CDR2 is SVGIG (reference sequence). The CDR3 reads CAWSVVAGGKGEQFF. In DNA, the CDR3 is TGTGCCTGGAGTGTGGTAGCGGGGGGTAAGGGTGAGCAGTTCTTC.

Details on this clone: At one boundary the junction diverges from the germline segment, which might be a read error. The V call is TRBV7-7, the J call TRBJ2-7; tentative D call: TRBD1 (6 bases). Germline V CDR1 and CDR2: SSHAT, FNYEAQ (reference sequence). The CDR3 is 12 residues long. This CDR3 reads CASSPEGGEQYF. CDR3 in DNA: TGTGCTAGCAGCCCGGAAGGGGGTGAGCAGTACTTC. The variable domain in full, completed from reference TRBV7-7 and TRBJ2-7, reads GAGVSQSPRYKVTKRGQDVTLRCDPISSHATLYWYQQALGQGPEFLTYFNYEAQPDKSGLPSDRFSAERPEGSISTLTIQRTEQRDSAMYRCASSPEGGEQYFGPGTRLTVT.

V is TRBV12-3 or TRBV12-4 and J is TRBJ1-1; TRBD1 is a possible D gene (5 bases). Trimming removed 7 bases from V and 10 bases from J, with 19 bases in between. This CDR3 region has 13 residues. The CDR3 loop reads CASTQGGAGVAFF. The CDR3 region has the DNA TGTGCCAGCACCCAAGGCGGTGCGGGGGTAGCTTTCTTT.